This T cell receptor beta chain was retrieved from a study of blood T cell repertoires in COVID-19. Across the whole study: The origin of the acute and convalescent COVID-19 samples was the United States, Italy and Spain. Sources were T cells, B-cell-depleted T cells, or PBMCs; the material itself was cDNA or gDNA.

The protocol was immunoSEQ multiplex PCR, while the TCRdb copy is restricted to in-frame clones and leaves out a portion. The repertoire consists of over 60,000 clones, with roughly 76% occurring once and the leading ten covering roughly half. Germline V gives CDR1 SEHNR, CDR2 FQNEAQ (reference sequence). This CDR3 has 14 amino acids. The trim removed 8 bases at V and 11 bases at J, leaving 14 bases unmatched. The receptor's source is a woman older than 75 with acute or convalescent COVID-19. Sequencing used peripheral blood. V is TRBV7-9 and J is TRBJ1-1, with TRBD1 matching 10 bases. The CDR3 DNA is TGTGCCAGCGCGGGGACAGGGGACAATATTATGGCTTTCTTT. Translated, it gives CASAGTGDNIMAFF.